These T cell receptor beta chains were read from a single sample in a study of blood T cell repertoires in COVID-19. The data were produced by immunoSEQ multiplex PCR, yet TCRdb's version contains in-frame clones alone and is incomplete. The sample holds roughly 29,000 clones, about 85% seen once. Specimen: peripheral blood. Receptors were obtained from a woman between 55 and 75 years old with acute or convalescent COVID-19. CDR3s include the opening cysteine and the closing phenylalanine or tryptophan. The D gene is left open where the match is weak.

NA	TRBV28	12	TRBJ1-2	CASSPANYGYTF	TGTGCCAGCAGTCCTGCTAACTATGGCTACACCTTC
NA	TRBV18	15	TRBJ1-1	CASSPRSGSITEAFF	TGTGCCAGCTCACCCCGGTCAGGGTCGATCACTGAAGCTTTCTTT
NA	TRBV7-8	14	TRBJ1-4	CASSLRRGGVKLFF	TGTGCCAGCAGCTTGCGTAGGGGTGGCGTAAAACTGTTTTTT
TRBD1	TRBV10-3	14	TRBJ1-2	CAMGDRAANYGYTF	TGTGCCATGGGAGACAGGGCAGCTAACTATGGCTACACCTTC
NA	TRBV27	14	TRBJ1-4	CASASGGTGAKLFF	TGTGCCAGCGCTTCGGGGGGAACGGGGGCAAAACTGTTTTTT
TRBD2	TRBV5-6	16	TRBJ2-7	CASSLVPSGVSHEQYF	TGTGCCAGCAGCTTGGTGCCTAGCGGGGTGTCGCACGAGCAGTACTTC
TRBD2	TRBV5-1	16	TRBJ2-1	CASSSGLAGAVDEQFF	TGCGCCAGCAGCTCGGGACTAGCGGGGGCAGTCGATGAGCAGTTCTTC
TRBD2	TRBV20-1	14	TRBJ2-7	CSASIGGGEYEQYF	TGCAGTGCTAGTATTGGCGGGGGGGAATACGAGCAGTACTTC
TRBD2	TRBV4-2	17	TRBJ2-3	CASSQDILAESTDTQYF	TGTGCCAGCAGCCAAGATATCCTAGCGGAGAGCACAGATACGCAGTATTTT
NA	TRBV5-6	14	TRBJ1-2	CASSLQDRGYGYTF	TGTGCCAGCAGCCTCCAGGACAGAGGCTATGGCTACACCTTC